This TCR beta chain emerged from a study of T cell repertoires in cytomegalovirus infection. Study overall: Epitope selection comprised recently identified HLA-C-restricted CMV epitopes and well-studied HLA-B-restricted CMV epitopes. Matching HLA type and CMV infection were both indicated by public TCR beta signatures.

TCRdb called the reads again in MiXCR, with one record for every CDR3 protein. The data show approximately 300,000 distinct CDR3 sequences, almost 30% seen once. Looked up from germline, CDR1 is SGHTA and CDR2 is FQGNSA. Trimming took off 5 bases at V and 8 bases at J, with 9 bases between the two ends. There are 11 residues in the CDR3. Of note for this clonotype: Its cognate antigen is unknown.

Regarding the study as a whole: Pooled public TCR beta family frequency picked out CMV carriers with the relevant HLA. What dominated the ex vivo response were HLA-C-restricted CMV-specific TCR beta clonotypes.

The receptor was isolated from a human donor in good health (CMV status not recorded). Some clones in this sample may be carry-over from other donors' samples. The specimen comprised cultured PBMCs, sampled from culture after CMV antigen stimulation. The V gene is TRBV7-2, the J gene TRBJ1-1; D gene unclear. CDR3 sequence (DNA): TGTGCCAGCAGCCCCCAAATCGAAGCTTTCTTT. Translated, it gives CASSPQIEAFF.